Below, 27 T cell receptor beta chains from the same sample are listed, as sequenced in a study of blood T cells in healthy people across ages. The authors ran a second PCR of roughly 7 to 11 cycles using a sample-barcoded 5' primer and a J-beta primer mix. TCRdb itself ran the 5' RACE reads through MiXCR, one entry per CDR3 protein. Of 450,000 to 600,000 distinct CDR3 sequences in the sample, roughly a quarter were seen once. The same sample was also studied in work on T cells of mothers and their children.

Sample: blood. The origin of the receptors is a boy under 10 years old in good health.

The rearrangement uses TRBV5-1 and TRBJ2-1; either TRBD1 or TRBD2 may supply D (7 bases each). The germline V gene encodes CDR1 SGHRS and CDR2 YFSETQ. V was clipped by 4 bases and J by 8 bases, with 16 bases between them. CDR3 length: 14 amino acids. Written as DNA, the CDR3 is TGCGCCAGCAGCCCAGGGACTACAGGGGATGAGCAGTTCTTC. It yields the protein CASSPGTTGDEQFF.

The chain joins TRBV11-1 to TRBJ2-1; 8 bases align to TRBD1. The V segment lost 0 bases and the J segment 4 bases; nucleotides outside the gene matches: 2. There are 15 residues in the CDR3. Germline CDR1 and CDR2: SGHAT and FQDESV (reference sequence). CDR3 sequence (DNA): TGTGCCAGCAGCTTAGCACAGGGGGTTTACAATGAGCAGTTCTTC. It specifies CASSLAQGVYNEQFF.

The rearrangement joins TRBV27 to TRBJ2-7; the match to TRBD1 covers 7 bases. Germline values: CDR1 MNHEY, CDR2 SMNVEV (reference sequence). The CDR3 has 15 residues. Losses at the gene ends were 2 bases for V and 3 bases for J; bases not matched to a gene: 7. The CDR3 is CASSLLGQEHYEQYF. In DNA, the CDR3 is TGTGCCAGCAGTTTACTCGGACAGGAGCACTACGAGCAGTACTTC.

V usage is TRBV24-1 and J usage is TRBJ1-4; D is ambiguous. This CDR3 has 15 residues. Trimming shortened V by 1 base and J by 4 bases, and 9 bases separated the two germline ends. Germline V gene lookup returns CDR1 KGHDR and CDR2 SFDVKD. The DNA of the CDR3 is TGTGCCACCAGTGATTTAACGGGTGTTAATGAAAAACTGTTTTTT. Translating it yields CATSDLTGVNEKLFF.

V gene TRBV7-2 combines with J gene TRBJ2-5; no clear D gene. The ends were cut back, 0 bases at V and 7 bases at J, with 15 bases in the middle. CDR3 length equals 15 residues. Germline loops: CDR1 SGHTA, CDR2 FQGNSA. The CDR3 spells CASSLAAHGSRTQYF. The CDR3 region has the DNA TGTGCCAGCAGCTTAGCGGCCCATGGGTCGAGGACCCAGTACTTC.

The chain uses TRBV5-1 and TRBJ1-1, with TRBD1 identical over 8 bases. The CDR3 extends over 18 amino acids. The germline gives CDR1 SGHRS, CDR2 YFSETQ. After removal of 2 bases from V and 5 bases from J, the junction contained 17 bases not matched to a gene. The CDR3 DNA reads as TGCGCCAGCAGCTTTCAACGACAGGGGAGGATTGTGGGAACTGAAGCTTTCTTT. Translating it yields CASSFQRQGRIVGTEAFF. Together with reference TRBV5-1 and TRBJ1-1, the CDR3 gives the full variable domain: KAGVTQTPRYLIKTRGQQVTLSCSPISGHRSVSWYQQTPGQGLQFLFEYFSETQRNKGNFPGRFSGRQFSNSRSEMNVSTLELGDSALYLCASSFQRQGRIVGTEAFFGQGTRLTVV.

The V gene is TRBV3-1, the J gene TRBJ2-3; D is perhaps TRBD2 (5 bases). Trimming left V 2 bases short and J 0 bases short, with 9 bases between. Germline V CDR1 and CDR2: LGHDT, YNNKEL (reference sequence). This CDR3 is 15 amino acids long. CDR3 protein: CASSQHRTSTDTQYF. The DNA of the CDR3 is TGTGCCAGCAGCCAACACCGGACTAGCACAGATACGCAGTATTTT.

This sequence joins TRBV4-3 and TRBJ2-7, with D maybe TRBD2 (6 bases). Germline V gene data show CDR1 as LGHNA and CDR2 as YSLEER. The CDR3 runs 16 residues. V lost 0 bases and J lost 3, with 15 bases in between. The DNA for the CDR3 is TGCGCCAGCAGCCAAGATTACGGGACTCTTGTCTACGAGCAGTACTTC. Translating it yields CASSQDYGTLVYEQYF.

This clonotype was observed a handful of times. The CDR3 protein is CASSSTRTGGGNTIYF. The CDR3 DNA sequence: TGTGCCAGCAGTTCAACTAGGACAGGGGGAGGAAACACCATATATTTT. The chain carries TRBV6-6 and TRBJ1-3; 10 positions match TRBD1. V shed 4 bases, J shed 4 bases, and the junction held 7 bases outside the gene matches. There are 16 residues in the CDR3. Germline CDR1 MNHNY, CDR2 SVGAGI (reference sequence).

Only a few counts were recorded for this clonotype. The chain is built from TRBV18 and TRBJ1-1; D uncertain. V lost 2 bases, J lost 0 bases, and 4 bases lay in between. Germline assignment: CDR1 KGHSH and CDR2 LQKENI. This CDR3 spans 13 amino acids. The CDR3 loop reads CASSPAMNTEAFF. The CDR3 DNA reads TGTGCCAGCTCACCAGCCATGAACACTGAAGCTTTCTTT.

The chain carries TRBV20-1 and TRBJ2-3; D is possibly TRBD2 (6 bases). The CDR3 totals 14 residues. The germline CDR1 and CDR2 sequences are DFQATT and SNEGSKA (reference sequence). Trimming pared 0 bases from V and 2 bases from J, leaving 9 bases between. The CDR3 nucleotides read TGCAGTGCTAGAGATCGGACTACCACAGATACGCAGTATTTT. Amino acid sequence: CSARDRTTTDTQYF.

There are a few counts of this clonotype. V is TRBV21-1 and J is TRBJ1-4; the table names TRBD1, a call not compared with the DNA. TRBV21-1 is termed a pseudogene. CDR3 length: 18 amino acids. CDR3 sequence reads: CASSGQRGATTTNEKLFF. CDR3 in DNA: TGTGCCAGCAGCGGACAGAGAGGCGCCACAACAACTAATGAAAAACTGTTTTTT.

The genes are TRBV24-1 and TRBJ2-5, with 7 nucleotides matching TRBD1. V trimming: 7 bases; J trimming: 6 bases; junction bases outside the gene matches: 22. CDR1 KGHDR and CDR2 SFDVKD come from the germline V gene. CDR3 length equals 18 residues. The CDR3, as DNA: TGTGCCACCAGGAAACCCCCCGGGACAGACGTCGTACTGAAGACCCAGTACTTC. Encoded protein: CATRKPPGTDVVLKTQYF.

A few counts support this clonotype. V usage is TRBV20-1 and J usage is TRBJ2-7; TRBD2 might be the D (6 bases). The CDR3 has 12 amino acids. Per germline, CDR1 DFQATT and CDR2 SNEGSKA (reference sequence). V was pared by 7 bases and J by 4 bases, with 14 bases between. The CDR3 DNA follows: TGCAGTGAGGGCGGGAATTCGTACGAGCAGTACTTC. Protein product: CSEGGNSYEQYF.

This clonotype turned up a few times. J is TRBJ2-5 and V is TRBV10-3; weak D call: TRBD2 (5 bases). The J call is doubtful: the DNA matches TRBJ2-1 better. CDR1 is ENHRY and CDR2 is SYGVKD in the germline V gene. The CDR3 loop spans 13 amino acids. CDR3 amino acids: CAISADYVNEQFF. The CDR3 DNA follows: TGTGCCATCAGTGCTGACTACGTTAATGAGCAGTTCTTC.

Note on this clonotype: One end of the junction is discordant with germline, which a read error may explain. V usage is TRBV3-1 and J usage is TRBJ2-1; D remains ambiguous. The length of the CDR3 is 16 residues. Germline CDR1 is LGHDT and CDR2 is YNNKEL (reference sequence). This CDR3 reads CASSQELIGRYNEQLF. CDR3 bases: TGTGCCAGCAGCCAAGAGCTAATCGGACGTTACAATGAGCAGCTCTTC.

As DNA, the CDR3 is TGCAGTGCCACAGGGGGCCGAAATTCACCCCTCCACTTT. Translated: CSATGGRNSPLHF. The J gene is TRBJ1-6, the V gene TRBV20-1, with 9 bases fitting TRBD1. V was pared by 6 bases and J by 7 bases, with 4 bases of the junction left unmatched. The CDR3 loop spans 13 amino acids. Germline CDR1 and CDR2: DFQATT and SNEGSKA (reference sequence).

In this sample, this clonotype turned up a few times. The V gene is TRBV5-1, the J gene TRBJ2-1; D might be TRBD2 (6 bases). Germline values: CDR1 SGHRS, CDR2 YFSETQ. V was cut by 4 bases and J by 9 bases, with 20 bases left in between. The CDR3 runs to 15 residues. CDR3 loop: CASSLRDSNLSEQFF. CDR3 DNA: TGCGCCAGCAGCCTCCGGGACTCCAACCTTAGTGAGCAGTTCTTC. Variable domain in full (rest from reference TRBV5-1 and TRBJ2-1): KAGVTQTPRYLIKTRGQQVTLSCSPISGHRSVSWYQQTPGQGLQFLFEYFSETQRNKGNFPGRFSGRQFSNSRSEMNVSTLELGDSALYLCASSLRDSNLSEQFFGPGTRLTVL.

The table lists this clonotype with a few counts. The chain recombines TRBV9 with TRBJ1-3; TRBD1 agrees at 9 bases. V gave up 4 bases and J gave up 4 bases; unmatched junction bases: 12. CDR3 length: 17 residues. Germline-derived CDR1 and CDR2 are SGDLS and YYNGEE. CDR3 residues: CASSLLPGQGSGNTIYF. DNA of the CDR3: TGTGCCAGCAGCCTCCTCCCGGGACAGGGATCGGGAAACACCATATATTTT.

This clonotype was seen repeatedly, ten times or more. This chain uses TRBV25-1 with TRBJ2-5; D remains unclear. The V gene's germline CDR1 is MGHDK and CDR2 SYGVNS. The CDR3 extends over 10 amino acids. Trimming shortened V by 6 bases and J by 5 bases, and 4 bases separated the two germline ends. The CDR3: CASSGETQYF. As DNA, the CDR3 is TGTGCCAGCAGCGGGGAGACCCAGTACTTC.

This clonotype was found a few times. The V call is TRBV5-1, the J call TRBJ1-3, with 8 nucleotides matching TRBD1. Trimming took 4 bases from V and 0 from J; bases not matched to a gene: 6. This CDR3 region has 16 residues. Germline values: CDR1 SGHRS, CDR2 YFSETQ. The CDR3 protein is CASSPRDRSSGNTIYF. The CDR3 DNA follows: TGCGCCAGCAGCCCCAGGGACAGGAGCTCTGGAAACACCATATATTTT.

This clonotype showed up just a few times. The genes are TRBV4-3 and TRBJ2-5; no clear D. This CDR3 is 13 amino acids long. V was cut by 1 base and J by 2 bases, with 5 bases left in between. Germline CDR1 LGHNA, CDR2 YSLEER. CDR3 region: CASSQVKQETQYF. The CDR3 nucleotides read TGCGCCAGCAGCCAAGTGAAGCAAGAGACCCAGTACTTC.

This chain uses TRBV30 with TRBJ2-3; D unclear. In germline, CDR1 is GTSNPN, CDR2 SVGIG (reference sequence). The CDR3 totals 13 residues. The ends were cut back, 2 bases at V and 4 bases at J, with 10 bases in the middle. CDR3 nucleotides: TGTGCCTGGAGTAGCCTAGTCCCAGATACGCAGTATTTT. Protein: CAWSSLVPDTQYF.

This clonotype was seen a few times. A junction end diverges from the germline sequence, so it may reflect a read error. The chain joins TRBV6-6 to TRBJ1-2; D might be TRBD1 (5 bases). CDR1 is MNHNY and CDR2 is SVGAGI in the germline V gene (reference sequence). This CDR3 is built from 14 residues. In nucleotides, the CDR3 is TGTGCCAGCACTTACCGGGGGGGTAACTATGGCTACACCTTC. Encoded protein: CASTYRGGNYGYTF.

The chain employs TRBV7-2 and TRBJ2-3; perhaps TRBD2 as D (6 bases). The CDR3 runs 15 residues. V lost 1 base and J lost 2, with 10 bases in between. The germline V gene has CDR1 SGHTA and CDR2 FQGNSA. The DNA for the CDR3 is TGTGCCAGCAGCTTAGAGGGACTCTCCACAGATACGCAGTATTTT. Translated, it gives CASSLEGLSTDTQYF.

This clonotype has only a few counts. The CDR3 sequence: CSVDRDTFDGYTF. CDR3 nucleotides: TGCAGCGTTGATCGGGACACCTTCGATGGCTACACCTTC. The chain joins TRBV29-1 to TRBJ1-2, with D perhaps matching TRBD1 (6 bases). This CDR3 region has 13 residues. Trimming took 3 bases from V and 6 from J, leaving 14 bases between them. From germline, CDR1 is SQVTM and CDR2 ANQGSEA.

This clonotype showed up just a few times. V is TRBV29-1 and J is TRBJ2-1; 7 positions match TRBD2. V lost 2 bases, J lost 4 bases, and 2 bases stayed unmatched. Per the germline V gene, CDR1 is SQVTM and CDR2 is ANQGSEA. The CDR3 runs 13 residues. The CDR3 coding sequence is TGCAGCGTTGAAAGCGGGGCTTACAATGAGCAGTTCTTC. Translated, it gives CSVESGAYNEQFF.